These 9 T cell receptor beta chains originate from one sample sequenced in a study of T-cell reconstitution after alpha-beta-depleted transplantation in children. Preparation of the TCRbeta library was carried out with unique molecular identifiers. TCRdb recomputed calls from the PCR reads with MiXCR, one row per CDR3 protein. The table shows 500,000 to 750,000 distinct CDR3 sequences, with under 15% occurring only once. The sample consisted of PBMCs, mostly from graft donor cells, taken 360 days after TCRalphabeta/CD19-depleted stem cell transplant. The receptors originated from a male patient younger than 18 who had a stem cell transplant for acute myeloid leukemia, so the T cells may come from the graft donor.

CDR3 residues: CASSPGRGRNGANVLTF. Here the CDR3 DNA reads TGCGCCAGCAGTCCCGGCCGGGGTAGGAATGGGGCCAACGTCCTGACTTTC. V usage is TRBV5-1 and J usage is TRBJ2-6; TRBD2 is a possible D gene (5 bases). From germline, CDR1 is SGHRS and CDR2 YFSETQ. The CDR3 is 17 residues long. V was trimmed by 5 bases and J by 3 bases, leaving 18 bases between them. Variable domain in full (rest from reference TRBV5-1 and TRBJ2-6): KAGVTQTPRYLIKTRGQQVTLSCSPISGHRSVSWYQQTPGQGLQFLFEYFSETQRNKGNFPGRFSGRQFSNSRSEMNVSTLELGDSALYLCASSPGRGRNGANVLTFGAGSRLTVL.

This rearrangement joins TRBV4-2 to TRBJ2-5, with 8 nucleotides matching TRBD1. The trim removed 0 bases at V and 3 bases at J, leaving 6 bases unmatched. The germline gives CDR1 LGHNA, CDR2 YNFKEQ. The CDR3 is 16 amino acids. CDR3 bases: TGTGCCAGCAGCCAAGAAGGCCAGGGGGCCGAAGAGACCCAGTACTTC. Residues: CASSQEGQGAEETQYF.

The V and J genes are TRBV18 and TRBJ2-3; D is uncertain. Germline values: CDR1 KGHSH, CDR2 LQKENI. Trimming removed 5 bases from V and 2 bases from J, with 14 bases in between. This CDR3 has 15 residues. The CDR3 sequence: CASSARREATDTQYF. The DNA of the CDR3 is TGTGCCAGCTCAGCGCGACGTGAGGCCACAGATACGCAGTATTTT.

This clonotype was detected a few times. In DNA form, the CDR3 reads TGTGCCAGCAGCCTCTTAGCGGGAGGGCCACCCCCCGACAATGAGCAGTTCTTC. Protein product: CASSLLAGGPPPDNEQFF. V and J are TRBV3-1 and TRBJ2-1; TRBD2 aligns across 11 bases. V lost 4 bases, J lost 5 bases, and 13 bases stayed unmatched. Germline CDR1 is LGHDT and CDR2 is YNNKEL (reference sequence). The CDR3 has 18 residues.

This clonotype was seen more than once but under ten times. This chain connects TRBV29-1 to TRBJ2-2; a possible D gene is TRBD1 (6 bases). This CDR3 is built from 15 residues. Germline lookup yields CDR1 SQVTM and CDR2 ANQGSEA. The V and J ends lost 4 bases and 0 bases respectively, with 12 bases between them. This CDR3 reads CSVVDSHTNTGELFF. In nucleotides, the CDR3 is TGCAGCGTTGTGGACAGTCATACGAACACCGGGGAGCTGTTTTTT.

This clonotype showed up many times. The rearrangement links TRBV20-1 to TRBJ2-1, with 10 nucleotides matching TRBD2. Trimming took 0 bases from V and 6 from J; bases not matched to a gene: 5. CDR1 and CDR2 (germline): DFQATT, SNEGSKA (reference sequence). The CDR3 is made up of 15 amino acids. CDR3 region: CSARDGASGSNEQFF. CDR3 DNA sequence: TGCAGTGCTAGAGATGGGGCTAGCGGGAGCAATGAGCAGTTCTTC.

The chain carries TRBV7-3 and TRBJ2-7, with a tentative D call TRBD2 (5 bases). This CDR3 has 13 residues. Per germline, CDR1 SGHTA and CDR2 FQGTGA. Trimming cost V 8 bases and J 4 bases, with 15 bases left between them. In DNA form, the CDR3 reads TGTGCCAGCTCGACGGGATCAAGGTACGAGCAGTACTTC. It yields the protein CASSTGSRYEQYF.

This clonotype was observed many times. V and J are TRBV7-9 and TRBJ1-2; D is uncertain. The CDR3 totals 13 residues. The V gene's germline CDR1 is SEHNR and CDR2 FQNEAQ (reference sequence). V lost 0 bases, J lost 5 bases, and 7 bases lay in between. The CDR3 protein is CASSLAGGYGYTF. DNA of the CDR3: TGTGCCAGCAGCTTAGCGGGCGGTTATGGCTACACCTTC. Complete variable domain (other parts from reference TRBV7-9 and TRBJ1-2): DTGVSQNPRHKITKRGQNVTFRCDPISEHNRLYWYRQTLGQGPEFLTYFQNEAQLEKSRLLSDRFSAERPKGSFSTLEIQRTEQGDSAMYLCASSLAGGYGYTFGSGTRLTVV.

This rearrangement joins TRBV20-1 to TRBJ1-1; D is unresolved. Trimming cost V 6 bases and J 1 base, with 15 bases left between them. Germline values: CDR1 DFQATT, CDR2 SNEGSKA (reference sequence). This CDR3 contains 14 residues. This CDR3 is CSARSTVPNTEAFF. Here the CDR3 DNA reads TGCAGTGCACGAAGTACAGTACCGAACACTGAAGCTTTCTTT.